This T cell receptor (beta chain) stems from a study of cytomegalovirus exposure and HLA in healthy donors. The PCR contained 60 Vbeta and 13 Jbeta primers. Repertoires were generated with immunoSEQ multiplex PCR, while TCRdb's copy carries only in-frame clones and drops some. Here the sample spans 100,000 to 150,000 clones, 70% to 80% being singletons. Study conclusions and caveats: Common viral pathogens seemed to be connected with several of the most significant clusters, according to a later analysis.

Remarks on this clone: Its cognate antigen is unknown.

V lost 2 bases and J lost 0, with 8 bases in between. Germline loops: CDR1 SGHRS, CDR2 YFSETQ. The CDR3 is 14 residues long. Source material: PBMCs. The chain employs TRBV5-1 and TRBJ1-1; D not resolved. This clonotype was sampled from a female donor in good health and CMV-seropositive. In DNA form, the CDR3 reads TGCGCCAGCAGCTTAACGGAGGTGAACACTGAAGCTTTCTTT. It yields the protein CASSLTEVNTEAFF.